A selection of T cell receptor beta chains follows, all from one sample in a study of a mutant IDH1 vaccine in newly diagnosed glioma. TCRdb keeps only in-frame clones here, not all; method: immunoSEQ multiplex PCR. This table holds tens of thousands of clones, about 87% found once. Antigens of these TCRs are unknown. The sample in question was PBMCs, obtained from a glioma patient whose treatment included an IDH1 peptide vaccine. The origin of the receptors is a man aged 25-40 years with glioma. Each CDR3 is given with its conserved first and last residue. D genes are given only for firm matches. The size field is filled for only some rows; it gives once, few, many or a size class.

J | size | D | V | CDR3 | DNA
TRBJ2-2 | - | TRBD1 | TRBV19 | CASSNIFLGTGGSNTGELFF | TGTGCCAGTAGTAACATCTTCCTAGGGACAGGGGGGTCGAACACCGGGGAGCTGTTTTTT
TRBJ1-2 | - | - | TRBV7-9 | CASSFDSIGGYTF | TGTGCCAGCAGCTTCGACAGTATTGGCGGCTACACCTTC
TRBJ1-3 | - | TRBD1 | TRBV2 | CASSITGGSPGNTIYF | TGTGCCAGCAGTATCACAGGGGGCTCCCCTGGAAACACCATATATTTT
TRBJ2-7 | - | - | TRBV30 | CACFGGAPSYEQYF | TGTGCCTGCTTCGGCGGTGCTCCCTCCTACGAGCAGTACTTC
TRBJ2-7 | - | - | TRBV15 | CATSRDVGYEQYF | TGTGCCACCAGCAGAGACGTAGGGTACGAGCAGTACTTC
TRBJ1-6 | - | TRBD1 | TRBV5-1 | CASSLNPTGAGSPLHF | TGCGCCAGCAGCTTGAATCCCACAGGGGCTGGTTCACCCCTCCACTTT
TRBJ2-1 | - | - | TRBV7-9 | CASSPFRGNEQFF | TGTGCCAGCAGCCCTTTCCGTGGCAATGAGCAGTTCTTC
TRBJ2-1 | few | TRBD1 | TRBV5-4 | CASSLGQGRNEQFF | TGTGCCAGCAGCTTGGGACAGGGGCGGAATGAGCAGTTCTTC
TRBJ2-6 | - | - | TRBV2 | CASNFRQGWQRGANVLTF | TGTGCCAGCAATTTCAGGCAGGGATGGCAGCGGGGGGCCAACGTCCTGACTTTC
TRBJ2-1 | - | - | TRBV7-9 | CASSFRGVHEQFF | TGTGCCAGCAGCTTCAGGGGTGTCCATGAGCAGTTCTTC
TRBJ1-1 | few | - | TRBV2 | CASSVGTGTEAFF | TGTGCCAGCAGTGTCGGGACTGGCACTGAAGCTTTCTTT
TRBJ1-6 | - | TRBD1 | TRBV2 | CASTGRYNSPLHF | TGTGCCTCGACAGGGCGCTATAATTCACCCCTCCACTTT
TRBJ2-5 | few | - | TRBV11-3 | CASSLGRLDGRLQETQYF | TGTGCCAGCAGCTTAGGGCGCTTGGACGGAAGGTTACAAGAGACCCAGTACTTC
TRBJ2-2 | - | - | TRBV28 | CASSLLGGTGELFF | TGTGCCAGCAGTTTATTGGGGGGCACCGGGGAGCTGTTTTTT
TRBJ2-4 | - | - | TRBV19 | CASSIGIGGLDKNIQYF | TGTGCCAGTAGTATTGGGATTGGGGGGCTGGACAAAAACATTCAGTACTTC
TRBJ1-5 | few | - | TRBV28 | CAGGDWQFKHF | TGTGCCGGCGGGGACTGGCAGTTCAAGCATTTT
TRBJ2-3 | - | TRBD1 | TRBV9 | CASSVEGQGANTQYF | TGTGCCAGCAGCGTAGAGGGACAGGGGGCGAATACGCAGTATTTT
TRBJ1-2 | - | - | TRBV4-1 | CASSPGREYSPNTF | TGCGCCAGCAGCCCGGGGCGGGAATACAGTCCGAATACCTTC
TRBJ2-7 | - | - | TRBV20-1 | CSARGRYEQYF | TGCAGTGCTAGAGGTCGGTACGAGCAGTACTTC
TRBJ1-2 | - | - | TRBV29-1 | CSVGDDGYTF | TGCAGCGTTGGAGATGATGGCTACACCTTC
TRBJ2-7 | - | - | TRBV6-6 | CASSLDLADEQYF | TGTGCCAGCAGTCTCGACCTAGCTGACGAGCAGTACTTC
TRBJ2-1 | - | TRBD2 | TRBV13 | CASSLGLAGVNEQFF | TGTGCCAGCAGCTTAGGACTAGCGGGAGTCAATGAGCAGTTCTTC
TRBJ2-3 | - | - | TRBV7-9 | CASSLAGGADTQYF | TGTGCCAGCAGCTTAGCGGGAGGCGCAGATACGCAGTATTTT
TRBJ2-1 | - | - | TRBV9 | CASSVLASYNEQFF | TGTGCCAGCAGCGTGTTGGCCTCCTACAATGAGCAGTTCTTC
TRBJ2-2 | once | TRBD2 | TRBV4-2 | CASSQDLLAIGGELFF | TGTGCCAGCAGCCAAGATCTACTAGCGATAGGCGGGGAGCTGTTTTTT
TRBJ1-2 | - | - | TRBV19 | CASSIVRGSNYGYTF | TGTGCCAGTAGTATAGTGCGGGGCTCGAACTATGGCTACACCTTC
TRBJ1-4 | - | - | TRBV25-1 | CASSEYHRAWEKLFF | TGTGCCAGCAGTGAATATCACCGAGCCTGGGAAAAACTGTTTTTT
TRBJ1-6 | - | TRBD1 | TRBV6-6 | CASSPDRTLNSPLHF | TGTGCCAGCAGTCCGGACAGGACCCTTAATTCACCCCTCCACTTT
TRBJ1-2 | - | - | TRBV9 | CASSVGNGIYGYTF | TGTGCCAGCAGCGTAGGAAACGGGATCTATGGCTACACCTTC
TRBJ2-3 | - | - | TRBV7-3 | CASSLGPESDTQYF | TGTGCCAGCAGCCTAGGCCCTGAGTCAGATACGCAGTATTTT
TRBJ2-3 | - | TRBD1 | TRBV4-1 | CASSQGWDRSSTDTQYF | TGCGCCAGCAGCCAAGGGTGGGACAGGTCCTCCACAGATACGCAGTATTTT
TRBJ2-1 | - | - | TRBV27 | CASIPRGGGPGLLFF | TGTGCCAGCATCCCCCGAGGGGGGGGGCCCGGTTTGTTGTTCTTC
TRBJ2-4 | - | - | TRBV19 | CASSMWGLGAKNIQYF | TGTGCCAGTAGTATGTGGGGGCTTGGGGCCAAAAACATTCAGTACTTC
TRBJ2-1 | - | - | TRBV6-1 | CASSATGTTTNEQFF | TGTGCCAGCAGTGCTACCGGGACAACAACAAATGAGCAGTTCTTC
TRBJ2-3 | - | - | TRBV10-3 | CAISVGREGDTQYF | TGTGCCATCAGTGTCGGCCGGGAAGGAGATACGCAGTATTTT
TRBJ2-3 | - | - | TRBV5-5 | CASSLASATDTQYF | TGTGCCAGCAGCTTGGCTAGCGCCACAGATACGCAGTATTTT
TRBJ1-4 | - | TRBD1 | TRBV5-4 | CASSPDRFNEKLFF | TGTGCCAGCAGCCCGGACAGGTTCAATGAAAAACTGTTTTTT
TRBJ1-1 | - | - | TRBV25-1 | CASRSHPSPPNTEAFF | TGTGCCAGCAGATCTCACCCCTCACCCCCGAACACTGAAGCTTTCTTT
TRBJ1-2 | few | TRBD1 | TRBV19 | CASSRTGYGYTF | TGTGCCAGTAGTCGGACAGGGTATGGCTACACCTTC
TRBJ1-5 | - | - | TRBV27 | CASSLRTAPVLMHF | TGTGCCAGCAGTCTTAGGACGGCCCCCGTCTTGATGCATTTT
TRBJ2-1 | few | - | TRBV7-2 | CASSLAEFF | TGTGCCAGCAGCTTAGCCGAGTTCTTC
TRBJ1-3 | - | - | TRBV7-2 | CASSVAPYRRSSGNTIYF | TGTGCCAGCAGCGTAGCCCCTTATCGGAGGAGCTCTGGAAACACCATATATTTT
TRBJ1-2 | - | - | TRBV30 | CAWEGDLLNYGYTF | TGTGCCTGGGAAGGAGATCTCCTTAACTATGGCTACACCTTC
TRBJ1-1 | - | - | TRBV2 | CASSSYMNTEAFF | TGTGCCAGCAGCTCATATATGAACACTGAAGCTTTCTTT
TRBJ2-1 | - | TRBD2 | TRBV30 | CAWSLLAGGEQFF | TGTGCCTGGAGCCTACTAGCGGGAGGTGAGCAGTTCTTC
TRBJ2-1 | - | - | TRBV20-1 | CSARINEQFF | TGCAGTGCTCGTATCAATGAGCAGTTCTTC
TRBJ2-6 | - | - | TRBV27 | CASSLSFVFRGDSGANVLTF | TGTGCCAGCAGTTTATCCTTTGTTTTCAGGGGAGACTCTGGGGCCAACGTCCTGACTTTC
TRBJ2-7 | - | TRBD2 | TRBV13 | CASSSPSGPREQYF | TGTGCCAGCAGCTCTCCTAGCGGGCCGCGGGAGCAGTACTTC
TRBJ2-7 | once | TRBD1 | TRBV10-3 | CAISESWQGDEQYF | TGTGCCATCAGTGAGTCGTGGCAGGGGGACGAGCAGTACTTC
TRBJ2-1 | - | TRBD2 | TRBV7-9 | CASSLGLAGLYNEQFF | TGTGCCAGCAGCTTAGGACTAGCGGGGCTCTACAATGAGCAGTTCTTC
TRBJ1-4 | - | - | TRBV7-9 | CASSRNAANEKLFF | TGTGCCAGCAGCCGAAACGCTGCCAATGAAAAACTGTTTTTT
TRBJ2-1 | once | TRBD1 | TRBV5-4 | CASTVDRGNEQFF | TGTGCCAGCACCGTAGACAGGGGTAATGAGCAGTTCTTC
TRBJ2-3 | - | - | TRBV6-5 | CASCKRGTDTQYF | TGTGCCAGCTGCAAGCGGGGCACAGATACGCAGTATTTT
TRBJ2-7 | once | TRBD2 | TRBV9 | CASSLRGGGSYEQYF | TGTGCCAGCAGCCTACGGGGCGGGGGTTCCTACGAGCAGTACTTC
TRBJ2-5 | - | - | TRBV4-2 | CASSQVGHQETQYF | TGTGCCAGCAGCCAAGTGGGACACCAAGAGACCCAGTACTTC